Listed below are T cell receptor beta chains from one sample, sequenced in a study of cytomegalovirus exposure and HLA in healthy donors. Sequencing was performed with immunoSEQ multiplex PCR; in TCRdb, only in-frame clones are kept and a portion is missing. The repertoire includes about 160,000 clones, over 70% of them detected once, and under 1.5% sits in the top ten. Sample: PBMCs. The receptors derive from a man between 45 and 60 years old in good health and CMV-seropositive. The CDR3 runs from the conserved cysteine through the conserved F or W. The D gene is left open where the match is weak. Rows give clone size only sometimes, using once, few, many, or a class for an expanded clone.

V,J,size,D,CDR3,DNA
TRBV18,TRBJ1-6,NA,NA,CASSPTGRTSDSPLHF,TGTGCCAGCTCACCTACGGGGAGGACCTCGGATTCACCCCTCCACTTT
TRBV27,TRBJ1-2,NA,TRBD1,CASSPRTGRDYGYTF,TGTGCCAGCAGTCCCCGGACAGGGCGTGACTATGGCTACACCTTC
TRBV4-3,TRBJ2-5,NA,NA,CASSPGPQGSGQETQYF,TGCGCCAGCAGCCCTGGACCTCAGGGGTCCGGGCAAGAGACCCAGTACTTC
TRBV7-9,TRBJ2-3,once,TRBD2,CASSRLLAGLTDTQYF,TGTGCCAGCAGCCGTTTACTAGCGGGGTTAACAGATACGCAGTATTTT
TRBV29-1,TRBJ1-1,NA,NA,CSVAHNEAFF,TGCAGCGTCGCTCACAATGAAGCTTTCTTT
TRBV6-5,TRBJ1-1,NA,NA,CASSRDTLNTEAFF,TGTGCCAGCAGTCGGGACACTCTGAACACTGAAGCTTTCTTT
TRBV5-1,TRBJ2-5,NA,TRBD2,CASSLAGVVETQYF,TGCGCCAGCAGCCTAGCGGGAGTAGTCGAGACCCAGTACTTC
TRBV5-1,TRBJ2-7,NA,NA,CASSLAGTYEQYF,TGCGCCAGCAGCTTGGCAGGGACCTACGAGCAGTACTTC
TRBV7-8,TRBJ1-1,NA,NA,CASSLKSTEAFF,TGTGCCAGCAGCTTAAAGAGCACTGAAGCTTTCTTT
TRBV29-1,TRBJ1-2,NA,NA,CSVTGSGYGYTF,TGCAGCGTGACAGGATCGGGCTATGGCTACACCTTC
TRBV18,TRBJ1-2,once,NA,CASSQLTSNYGYTF,TGTGCCAGCTCACAATTGACTAGTAACTATGGCTACACCTTC
TRBV30,TRBJ1-5,NA,NA,CAWNTGPINQPQHF,TGTGCCTGGAATACAGGGCCGATCAATCAGCCCCAGCATTTT
TRBV30,TRBJ2-7,NA,NA,CAWSVGLGSYEQYF,TGTGCCTGGAGTGTGGGACTCGGCTCCTACGAGCAGTACTTC
TRBV28,TRBJ2-6,NA,NA,CASIQSGANVLTF,TGTGCCAGCATCCAGTCTGGGGCCAACGTCCTGACTTTC
TRBV28,TRBJ1-1,NA,TRBD1,CASSSVGTGHTEAFF,TGTGCCAGCAGTTCGGTCGGGACAGGCCACACTGAAGCTTTCTTT
TRBV4-1,TRBJ2-2,NA,TRBD2,CASSQPSGGAPTAGELFF,TGCGCCAGCAGTCAACCTAGCGGGGGGGCCCCCACCGCCGGGGAGCTGTTTTTT
TRBV28,TRBJ2-3,NA,TRBD2,CASSLMASGSADTQYF,TGTGCCAGCAGTTTAATGGCTAGCGGGAGCGCAGATACGCAGTATTTT
TRBV5-4,TRBJ2-1,NA,NA,CASSLGGIGYNEQFF,TGTGCCAGCAGCTTGGGCGGGATCGGGTACAATGAGCAGTTCTTC
TRBV6-5,TRBJ2-1,NA,NA,CASSAYGTQYPQQFF,TGTGCCAGCAGTGCGTACGGGACTCAATATCCTCAGCAGTTCTTC
TRBV2,TRBJ1-4,NA,NA,CASRTELSLGGKLFF,TGTGCCAGCAGGACTGAGCTGTCCCTGGGGGGAAAACTGTTTTTT
TRBV2,TRBJ2-5,NA,NA,CASSSGTPDTQYF,TGTGCCAGCAGTTCCGGGACACCCGACACCCAGTACTTC
TRBV29-1,TRBJ1-2,NA,TRBD1,CSVDGGTVNYGYTF,TGCAGCGTTGATGGCGGGACAGTTAACTATGGCTACACCTTC
TRBV7-9,TRBJ1-2,NA,NA,CASSPPGVFPYGYTF,TGTGCCAGCAGCCCCCCGGGGGTTTTCCCGTATGGCTACACCTTC
TRBV7-3,TRBJ2-1,NA,TRBD2,CASSLGASGYYNEQFF,TGTGCCAGCAGCTTAGGGGCTAGCGGTTATTACAATGAGCAGTTCTTC
TRBV4-2,TRBJ2-6,few,TRBD1,CASSQATTAGGAGANVLTF,TGTGCCAGCAGCCAAGCCACTACGGCAGGGGGCGCTGGGGCCAACGTCCTGACTTTC
TRBV7-6,TRBJ1-2,NA,NA,CASSLSFADGYTF,TGTGCCAGCAGCTTGTCCTTCGCGGATGGCTACACCTTC
TRBV7-6,TRBJ2-3,NA,NA,CASSTRTVSSTDTQYF,TGTGCCAGCAGCACCCGGACAGTCTCTAGCACAGATACGCAGTATTTT
TRBV2,TRBJ2-7,NA,TRBD1,CASRDRAYEQYF,TGTGCCAGTCGGGACAGAGCCTACGAGCAGTACTTC
TRBV9,TRBJ1-2,once,TRBD1,CASSVASGDSSGGYTF,TGTGCCAGCAGCGTAGCGTCGGGGGACAGCTCCGGCGGCTACACCTTC
TRBV7-2,TRBJ2-3,NA,TRBD2,CASSLNSGTAGGTQYF,TGTGCCAGCAGCTTAAATTCAGGGACGGCCGGGGGGACGCAGTATTTT
TRBV7-2,TRBJ2-4,NA,NA,CASSSFYETRFKNIQYF,TGTGCCAGCAGCTCGTTTTACGAAACTCGCTTCAAGAACATTCAGTACTTC
TRBV5-1,TRBJ2-7,NA,NA,CASSGGGSSYEQYF,TGCGCCAGCAGCGGGGGGGGCAGCTCCTACGAGCAGTACTTC
TRBV7-8,TRBJ2-1,NA,TRBD2,CASSLGLAGNYEQFF,TGTGCCAGCAGCTTAGGACTAGCGGGGAACTATGAGCAGTTCTTC
TRBV6-5,TRBJ2-1,NA,TRBD2,CASSYSDGGRNEQFF,TGTGCCAGCAGTTACTCGGACGGGGGGAGAAATGAGCAGTTCTTC
TRBV28,TRBJ1-2,NA,TRBD1,CASSPGGYGYTF,TGTGCCAGCAGTCCAGGGGGGTATGGCTACACCTTC
TRBV5-5,TRBJ1-5,NA,TRBD1,CASSSRRDRLAEPQHF,TGTGCCAGCAGCTCCAGACGGGACAGGCTCGCGGAGCCCCAGCATTTT
TRBV28,TRBJ1-1,NA,NA,CASRDLRGAFF,TGTGCCAGCAGGGATCTCAGGGGTGCTTTCTTT
TRBV9,TRBJ2-7,NA,TRBD1,CASSVVSTGMREQYF,TGTGCCAGCAGCGTAGTATCGACAGGGATGAGGGAGCAGTACTTC
TRBV7-2,TRBJ2-7,few,TRBD1,CASSSGDSSYEQYF,TGTGCCAGCAGCTCCGGGGACAGTTCCTACGAGCAGTACTTC
TRBV6-6,TRBJ2-6,NA,NA,CASSSSRGANVLTF,TGTGCCAGCAGTTCGTCTAGGGGGGCCAACGTCCTGACTTTC
TRBV29-1,TRBJ2-7,few,TRBD1,CSVAGQGALYEQYF,TGCAGCGTTGCCGGACAGGGGGCCCTCTACGAGCAGTACTTC
TRBV5-1,TRBJ2-2,NA,TRBD2,CASSLGSGAGTGELFF,TGCGCCAGCAGCTTGGGGTCGGGAGCGGGGACCGGGGAGCTGTTTTTT
TRBV4-2,TRBJ2-7,NA,TRBD1,CASSQDLGTGGAGQYF,TGTGCCAGCAGCCAAGATCTGGGGACAGGGGGCGCGGGGCAGTACTTC
TRBV11-2,TRBJ2-7,NA,NA,CASSLAGSSYEQYF,TGTGCCAGCAGCTTAGCGGGATCCTCCTACGAGCAGTACTTC